The rows below give T cell receptor beta chains drawn from one sample of a study of siplizumab effects on memory and regulatory T cells. The repertoire was sequenced with immunoSEQ multiplex PCR; TCRdb's copy has only in-frame clones and lacks some. The sample lists around 100,000 clones, about 91% occurring once. What was sequenced was CD4+ T cells sorted from blood. These receptors all stem from a human donor in good health. CDR3s include the opening cysteine and the closing phenylalanine or tryptophan. A D gene is named only where the DNA matches it firmly. The size field is filled for only some rows; it gives once, few, many or a size class.

CDR3nt,CDR3aa,abundance,d_gene,v_gene,j_gene
TGTGCCAGCAGCGTATTAGCCTCCAGGGGCGCGGACACTGAAGCTTTCTTT,CASSVLASRGADTEAFF,-,-,TRBV9,TRBJ1-1
TGTGCCAGCAGGCCGGGACTAGCAGTAGATACGCAGTATTTT,CASRPGLAVDTQYF,-,-,TRBV21-1,TRBJ2-3
TGCGCCAGCAGCCCGGCTCTGCGGAACACTGAAGCTTTCTTT,CASSPALRNTEAFF,-,-,TRBV5-1,TRBJ1-1
TGTGCCAGCAGCTTAAGCGGGAATTGGGAGCTGTTTTTT,CASSLSGNWELFF,-,-,TRBV7-3,TRBJ2-2
TGTGCCAGCAGCTTAATCCCCCAGCGGAACACTGAAGCTTTCTTT,CASSLIPQRNTEAFF,-,-,TRBV7-9,TRBJ1-1
TGTGCCAGCTCACCACCCCTAGCGGTGAACACCGGGGAGCTGTTTTTT,CASSPPLAVNTGELFF,-,TRBD2,TRBV18,TRBJ2-2
TGCGCCAGCAGCCCGGGACAGAACTACGAGCAGTACTTC,CASSPGQNYEQYF,-,TRBD1,TRBV5-1,TRBJ2-7
TGCGCCAGCAGCTTGATACAGGACAATGAGCAGTTCTTC,CASSLIQDNEQFF,few,-,TRBV5-1,TRBJ2-1
TGCGCCAGCAGCCCCCTTTGGGTGAGCACAGATACGCAGTATTTT,CASSPLWVSTDTQYF,-,-,TRBV5-1,TRBJ2-3
TGTGCCTGGACCAAGGGGTTATATGGCTACACCTTC,CAWTKGLYGYTF,-,-,TRBV30,TRBJ1-2
TGTGCCAGCCAAACCGGGACAGGTTCCTACGAGCAGTACTTC,CASQTGTGSYEQYF,-,TRBD1,TRBV2,TRBJ2-7
TGTGCCAGCAGTTACTCAAGTAAAGCTTTCTTT,CASSYSSKAFF,once,-,TRBV6-6,TRBJ1-1
TGTGCCAGCAGCTCGGCCACAGATACGCAGTATTTT,CASSSATDTQYF,-,-,TRBV5-5,TRBJ2-3
TGTGCCAGCAGCGTAGGATGGGGAGGGGACACTGAAGCTTTCTTT,CASSVGWGGDTEAFF,-,-,TRBV9,TRBJ1-1
TGTGCCAGCAGCCAAGACCCAGCGGGGGACAATGAGCAGTTCTTC,CASSQDPAGDNEQFF,-,TRBD2,TRBV4-2,TRBJ2-1
TGTGCCAGCAGCCGGCCGAGTGAGCCCCAGTACTTC,CASSRPSEPQYF,-,-,TRBV7-3,TRBJ2-5
TGTGCCATTGGACCGGGGCGGGAGACCCAGTACTTC,CAIGPGRETQYF,once,-,TRBV10-3,TRBJ2-5
TGTGCCAGCAGCCATTCCGGGCCAGAAGCTTTCTTT,CASSHSGPEAFF,few,-,TRBV14,TRBJ1-1
TGCGCCAGCAGCTTGGCCGGGACAGTACTCAGCACAGATACGCAGTATTTT,CASSLAGTVLSTDTQYF,-,TRBD1,TRBV5-1,TRBJ2-3
TGTGCCAGCAGCTTAGTAGGGACTAGCGCCAATGAGCAGTTCTTC,CASSLVGTSANEQFF,-,TRBD2,TRBV7-3,TRBJ2-1
TGTGCCAGCAGTGGGGGGCGTTGGTCCAAAAACATTCAGTACTTC,CASSGGRWSKNIQYF,-,-,TRBV27,TRBJ2-4
TGTGCCAGCAGCTCCGTAGGACAGGGGGTTTATAGCTACACCTTC,CASSSVGQGVYSYTF,-,TRBD1,TRBV28,TRBJ1-2